The sequence of this TCR beta chain was determined in a study of shared clonotypes between healthy human individuals. Study information: CD4 naive and CD4 memory each took three plates per donor, while CD8 naive took two and CD8 memory one.

V lost 4 bases, J lost 4 bases, and 17 bases lay in between. CDR1 is SGHRS and CDR2 is YFSETQ in the germline V gene. CDR3 length: 15 amino acids. Turning to this clone: Its antigen is currently unknown.

All donors qualified as healthy HIV-negative adults and had experienced no recent acute infections or vaccinations. Into CD45RA+ naive and CD45RA-negative memory subsets, the CD4+ cells were split. Study-wide results and caveats: Compared with clonotypes that all four donors shared, non-shared clonotypes had lower generation probabilities.

Sequenced by immunoSEQ multiplex PCR; TCRdb stores in-frame clones only, minus some. The data contain over a million clones, 75% to 80% of them singletons. The clonotype was recovered from a man aged 18 to 30 in good health. Some clones in this sample may be carry-over from other donors' samples. The rearrangement uses TRBV5-1 and TRBJ1-1, with TRBD1 as a possible D gene (6 bases). Sequenced material: memory CD4+ T cells from PBMCs. Documented subset: CD45RA-negative fraction. The CDR3: CASSLDPQGGTEAFF. The CDR3 DNA is TGCGCCAGCAGCCTAGATCCACAGGGAGGCACTGAAGCTTTCTTT.